The sequence of this T cell receptor (beta chain) was determined in a study of radiotherapy plus CTLA-4 blockade in lung cancer. CDR3 length: 15 amino acids. Per the germline V gene, CDR1 is SGDLS and CDR2 is YYNGEE. The V gene lost 6 bases and the J gene lost 4 bases, with 18 bases spanning the gap. Produced via immunoSEQ multiplex PCR; TCRdb's table is partial and in-frame only. The table shows roughly 88,000 clones, with approximately 83% occurring only once. Study-level results: Radiotherapy with ipilimumab was followed by blood expansion of tumor-derived clones.

About this clone itself: The antigen is not known.

This TCR was sampled from a human donor with non-small cell lung cancer who had stable disease on radiotherapy plus ipilimumab. The chain employs TRBV9 and TRBJ2-3; tentatively, D is TRBD1 (6 bases). The sequenced sample was peripheral blood, obtained from a patient treated with radiotherapy plus ipilimumab. CDR3 residues: CASTKEGGWADTQYF. The CDR3 DNA is TGTGCCAGCACCAAAGAAGGGGGATGGGCAGATACGCAGTATTTT.